Each of the 3 T cell receptor beta chains below was sequenced from the same sample in a study of blood T cells in healthy people across ages. A second about 6 to 11 cycle PCR used barcoded and J-beta primers. TCRdb independently ran MiXCR on the 5' RACE reads; one entry per CDR3 protein. The repertoire holds about 580,000 distinct CDR3 sequences, with around half as singletons. Sequenced input: blood. The receptors originated from an elderly man in good health.

The rearrangement joins TRBV6-2 or TRBV6-3 to TRBJ1-5; 7 positions agree with TRBD1. The CDR3 sequence is 14 residues long. The germline V gene has CDR1 MNHEY and CDR2 SVGEGT. V was pared by 8 bases and J by 5 bases, with 9 bases of the junction left unmatched. CDR3 coding DNA: TGTGCCAGCGGGACAGCAACTCCTCATCAGCCCCAGCATTTT. It yields the protein CASGTATPHQPQHF.

This clonotype was detected a few times. This sequence joins TRBV4-1 and TRBJ1-1; weak D call: TRBD1 (6 bases). CDR1 and CDR2 (germline): MGHRA, YSYEKL. The CDR3 contains 16 residues. The V end was cut by 4 bases, the J end by 1 base, with 16 bases between. The CDR3 here is CASSPRPGHRNTEAFF. The CDR3 DNA sequence: TGCGCCAGCAGCCCCCGACCGGGACACCGGAACACTGAAGCTTTCTTT.

This clonotype was observed a few times. The gene calls are TRBV29-1 and TRBJ2-1, with D perhaps TRBD1 or TRBD2 (6 bases each). The CDR3 covers 15 residues. V lost 3 bases and J 7 bases, leaving 19 bases between the germline ends. The germline CDR1 and CDR2 sequences are SQVTM and ANQGSEA. CDR3 sequence (DNA): TGCAGCGTTGAGGTTAGGTGGGGGGCCAGGAATGAGCAGTTCTTC. Its protein is CSVEVRWGARNEQFF.